The T cell receptor (beta chain) described here comes from a study of cytomegalovirus exposure and HLA in healthy donors. The CDR3 has 13 residues. V was pared by 11 bases and J by 9 bases, with 17 bases between. Germline V lookup: CDR1 SNHLY, CDR2 FYNNEI. Points on this clone: What it binds is unknown.

PCR employed 60 Vbeta and 13 Jbeta primers. This table comes from immunoSEQ multiplex PCR, and its TCRdb copy is limited to in-frame clones, with some not included. The sample has 90,000 to 150,000 clones; 78% are singletons. Study-wide points: TRBV6-2, TRBV6-3 and some other V segments were unresolvable in 87-base-pair reads. Most CMV-associated TCR beta chains were later found to appear HLA-restricted.

Source material: PBMCs. The chain links TRBV2 to TRBJ1-6, with D uncertain. The receptor was isolated from a woman in her twenties or thirties in good health and CMV-seropositive. CDR3 DNA sequence: TGTGCCTCCTCACGGGATTGGGCTTCACCCCTCCACTTT. This codes for CASSRDWASPLHF.